This TCR beta chain was retrieved from a study of cytomegalovirus exposure and HLA in healthy donors. Overall study findings and caveats: Many donors carried some public TCRs, although rarity characterized most TCR sequences. The finding came from a later analysis; first-cohort TCR clusters tended to co-occur in the 90 to 150 validation repertoires. Among the CMV-associated chains, a few were confirmed in vitro as specific for CMV antigens.

Data came from immunoSEQ multiplex PCR; TCRdb stores just in-frame clones and leaves some out. The sample comprises about 130,000 clones, 85% to 90% of which are singletons, and 1.4% rests with the top ten. Note on this clone: Antigen specificity is unknown.

Trimming shortened V by 1 base and J by 5 bases, and 18 bases separated the two germline ends. The CDR3 spans 17 residues. Germline V CDR1 and CDR2: MNHNS, SASEGT. Sequenced: PBMCs. This TCR came from a young man in good health and CMV-seronegative. V is TRBV6-1 and J is TRBJ2-1, with D maybe TRBD2 (5 bases). The CDR3 protein is CASSEDRTPWRNNEQFF. The CDR3 coding sequence is TGTGCCAGCAGTGAAGATCGGACTCCCTGGAGAAACAATGAGCAGTTCTTC.